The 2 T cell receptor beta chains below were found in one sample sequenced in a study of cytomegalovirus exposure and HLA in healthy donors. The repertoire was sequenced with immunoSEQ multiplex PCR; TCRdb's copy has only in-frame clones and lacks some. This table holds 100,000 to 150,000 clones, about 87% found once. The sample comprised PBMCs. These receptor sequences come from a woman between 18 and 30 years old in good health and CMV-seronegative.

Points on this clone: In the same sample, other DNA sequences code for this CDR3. The CDR3 nucleotides are TGTGCCAGCAGTTTGGCAGGAAATCAGCCCCAGCATTTT. It translates to CASSLAGNQPQHF. The rearrangement links TRBV27 to TRBJ1-5; D is unclear. This CDR3 spans 13 amino acids. The germline V gene encodes CDR1 MNHEY and CDR2 SMNVEV (reference sequence). Trimming cost V 3 bases and J 4 bases, with 7 bases left between them.

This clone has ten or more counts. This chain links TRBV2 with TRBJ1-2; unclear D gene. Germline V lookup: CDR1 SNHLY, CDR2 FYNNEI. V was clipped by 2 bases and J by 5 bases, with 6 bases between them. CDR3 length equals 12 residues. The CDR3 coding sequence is TGTGCCAGCAGTGAAACAGAATATGGCTACACCTTC. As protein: CASSETEYGYTF.